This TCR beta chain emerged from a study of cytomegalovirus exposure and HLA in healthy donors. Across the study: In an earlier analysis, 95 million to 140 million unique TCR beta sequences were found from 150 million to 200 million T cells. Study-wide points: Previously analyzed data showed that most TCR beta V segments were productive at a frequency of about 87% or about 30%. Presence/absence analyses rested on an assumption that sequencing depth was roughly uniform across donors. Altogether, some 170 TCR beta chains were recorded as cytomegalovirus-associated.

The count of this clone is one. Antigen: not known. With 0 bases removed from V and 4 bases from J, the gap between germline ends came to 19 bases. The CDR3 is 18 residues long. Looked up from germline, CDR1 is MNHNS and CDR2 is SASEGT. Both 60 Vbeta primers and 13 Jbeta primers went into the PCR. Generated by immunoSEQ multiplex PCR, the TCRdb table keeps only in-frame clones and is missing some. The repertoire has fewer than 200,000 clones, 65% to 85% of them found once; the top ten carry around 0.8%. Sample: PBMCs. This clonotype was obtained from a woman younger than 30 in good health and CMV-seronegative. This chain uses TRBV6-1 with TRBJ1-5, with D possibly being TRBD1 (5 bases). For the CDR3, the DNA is TGTGCCAGCAGTGAAGCTTTAAGACTAGGTGGGGGGAATCAGCCCCAGCATTTT. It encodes CASSEALRLGGGNQPQHF.